This T cell receptor beta chain was recorded in a study of identifying expanded T cells in peripheral blood. Overall study results and limits: Clone count variance between approximately two-week samples rose with total template count. Over approximately two and four weeks, about 17 and 20 clones changed, versus roughly 1.2 between replicates.

Clones were read by immunoSEQ multiplex PCR, and TCRdb kept only the in-frame ones, dropping some. This sample has tens of thousands of clones, with about four fifths found just once. Trimming at V came to 4 bases and at J to 5 bases, leaving 13 bases not matched to a gene. The CDR3 contains 17 residues. Per germline, CDR1 MDHEN and CDR2 SYDVKM. Collection occurred without any documented infections or immune events in donors. Concerning this clone: Its target is unknown.

The sequenced material came from blood. This chain uses TRBV28 with TRBJ2-1; 8 positions agree with TRBD1. This clonotype was obtained from a person aged 18 to 70 in good health. The CDR3 coding sequence is TGTGCCAGCAGTTATAGTAGGACAGGGTATTTCGACAATGAGCAGTTCTTC. It specifies CASSYSRTGYFDNEQFF. The complete variable domain, with remaining parts taken from reference TRBV28 and TRBJ2-1, reads DVKVTQSSRYLVKRTGEKVFLECVQDMDHENMFWYRQDPGLGLRLIYFSYDVKMKEKGDIPEGYSVSREKKERFSLILESASTNQTSMYLCASSYSRTGYFDNEQFFGPGTRLTVL.